This TCR beta chain was captured in a study of cytomegalovirus exposure and HLA in healthy donors. Broader study findings: Many donors carried some public TCRs, although rarity characterized most TCR sequences.

TCRdb's copy holds only in-frame clones and misses some; the assay was immunoSEQ multiplex PCR. The sample carries fewer than 200,000 clones, 95% to 96% recorded once. CDR3 length: 17 amino acids. In germline, CDR1 is LGHNA, CDR2 YNFKEQ. With V trimmed by 0 bases and J by 4 bases, 5 bases remained unmatched. Turning to this clone: Its antigen is still unknown.

Sequences were obtained from PBMCs. The chain carries TRBV4-2 and TRBJ2-1, with 11 bases fitting TRBD2. The TCR was taken from a young woman in good health and CMV-seronegative. This CDR3 reads CASSQDLSGGVYNEQFF. CDR3 DNA sequence: TGTGCCAGCAGCCAAGACCTTAGCGGGGGGGTGTACAATGAGCAGTTCTTC.